These T cell receptor beta chains were read from a single sample in a study of long-term antiretroviral therapy in people with HIV. Sequencing used immunoSEQ multiplex PCR; TCRdb keeps in-frame clones, though not all of them. This sample has tens of thousands of clones, with roughly 84% found just once. The sample in question was unsorted PBMCs, obtained 3 years after starting antiretroviral therapy. Source of these receptors: a man in his forties with HIV. Both conserved end residues are part of each CDR3. Fields, in order: J gene, V gene, D gene, clone size, CDR3 DNA, CDR3 protein. D genes are given only for firm matches. Where a row states a size, it is once, few, many or the class of an expanded clone; other rows omit it.

J gene: TRBJ2-1; V gene: TRBV15; D gene: NA; clone size: NA; CDR3 DNA: TGTGCCACCAGCTTCGGACGGACTGAGCAGTTCTTC; CDR3 protein: CATSFGRTEQFF
J gene: TRBJ2-2; V gene: TRBV9; D gene: TRBD2; clone size: NA; CDR3 DNA: TGTGCCAGCAGCCCTCACGGGGGAGGGACCGGGGAGCTGTTTTTT; CDR3 protein: CASSPHGGGTGELFF
J gene: TRBJ2-2; V gene: TRBV29-1; D gene: NA; clone size: NA; CDR3 DNA: TGCAGCGCGGCGACAGTTACGAACACCGGGGAGCTGTTTTTT; CDR3 protein: CSAATVTNTGELFF
J gene: TRBJ2-5; V gene: TRBV7-6; D gene: NA; clone size: NA; CDR3 DNA: TGTGCCAGCAGCCCGCACCAAGAGACCCAGTACTTC; CDR3 protein: CASSPHQETQYF
J gene: TRBJ2-3; V gene: TRBV10-2; D gene: TRBD2; clone size: NA; CDR3 DNA: TGCGCCAGCAGTGGATCAGCGGGGGGCGCAGATACGCAGTATTTT; CDR3 protein: CASSGSAGGADTQYF
J gene: TRBJ1-1; V gene: TRBV13; D gene: NA; clone size: NA; CDR3 DNA: TGTGCCAGCAGCCCAGTGGGGGGAAGCACTGAAGCTTTCTTT; CDR3 protein: CASSPVGGSTEAFF
J gene: TRBJ2-1; V gene: TRBV5-1; D gene: TRBD2; clone size: NA; CDR3 DNA: TGCGCCAGCAGCTTGGGGGTTGCGGGAGGTTACAATGAGCAGTTCTTC; CDR3 protein: CASSLGVAGGYNEQFF
J gene: TRBJ2-2; V gene: TRBV18; D gene: NA; clone size: NA; CDR3 DNA: TGTGCCAGCTCACTGCTACAGGGCCAGAACACCGGGGAGCTGTTTTTT; CDR3 protein: CASSLLQGQNTGELFF
J gene: TRBJ2-7; V gene: TRBV11-1; D gene: NA; clone size: NA; CDR3 DNA: TGTGCCAGCAGCGTCGTGGCTACTACAACCTACGAGCAGTACTTC; CDR3 protein: CASSVVATTTYEQYF
J gene: TRBJ1-5; V gene: TRBV19; D gene: TRBD1; clone size: NA; CDR3 DNA: TGTGCCAGTAGTATTTTCAGGGGGTCGAATCAGCCCCAGCATTTT; CDR3 protein: CASSIFRGSNQPQHF
J gene: TRBJ2-7; V gene: TRBV6-1; D gene: NA; clone size: few; CDR3 DNA: TGTGCCAGCAGTGAGCTTTCCTTCCCTGACTACGAGCAGTACTTC; CDR3 protein: CASSELSFPDYEQYF
J gene: TRBJ2-1; V gene: TRBV4-1; D gene: TRBD2; clone size: NA; CDR3 DNA: TGCGCCAGCAGCCTCCGACTAGCGGGAGGTGGCAATGAGCAGTTCTTC; CDR3 protein: CASSLRLAGGGNEQFF
J gene: TRBJ1-2; V gene: TRBV11-2; D gene: TRBD1; clone size: few; CDR3 DNA: TGTGCCAGCAGCCCTCTCCGGGACAGGGGCCGGGATAGGGGCTACACCTTC; CDR3 protein: CASSPLRDRGRDRGYTF
J gene: TRBJ1-1; V gene: TRBV6-5; D gene: NA; clone size: once; CDR3 DNA: TGTGCCAGCAGCGTAACTCCGGGGGTTGGCGCTGAAGCTTTCTTT; CDR3 protein: CASSVTPGVGAEAFF
J gene: TRBJ1-5; V gene: TRBV6-6; D gene: NA; clone size: NA; CDR3 DNA: TGTGCCAGCAGCGGGACTTCCAGGGTCCAGCCCCAGCATTTT; CDR3 protein: CASSGTSRVQPQHF
J gene: TRBJ2-7; V gene: TRBV15; D gene: NA; clone size: few; CDR3 DNA: TGTGCCACCAGCAATGATCTCTACGAGCAGTACTTC; CDR3 protein: CATSNDLYEQYF
J gene: TRBJ2-5; V gene: TRBV6-1; D gene: TRBD1; clone size: NA; CDR3 DNA: TGTGCCAGCAGTGAAGTATCGGGACAGGGAACACTCCAAGAGACCCAGTACTTC; CDR3 protein: CASSEVSGQGTLQETQYF
J gene: TRBJ1-5; V gene: TRBV27; D gene: NA; clone size: NA; CDR3 DNA: TGTGCCAGCAGTCCGACGACCCTTAATCAGCCCCAGCATTTT; CDR3 protein: CASSPTTLNQPQHF
J gene: TRBJ1-2; V gene: TRBV7-2; D gene: TRBD1; clone size: NA; CDR3 DNA: TGTGCCAGCAGCCTCGGGACAGACAGAACCTATGGCTACACCTTC; CDR3 protein: CASSLGTDRTYGYTF
J gene: TRBJ1-5; V gene: TRBV6-6; D gene: TRBD1; clone size: NA; CDR3 DNA: TGTGCCAGCAGGCAGGGGGTATATAGCAATCAGCCCCAGCATTTT; CDR3 protein: CASRQGVYSNQPQHF
J gene: TRBJ2-1; V gene: TRBV5-1; D gene: TRBD1; clone size: NA; CDR3 DNA: TGCGCCAGCAGCGCCCAGGGGGCGCGAAATGAGCAGTTCTTC; CDR3 protein: CASSAQGARNEQFF
J gene: TRBJ1-6; V gene: TRBV6-1; D gene: TRBD1; clone size: NA; CDR3 DNA: TGTGCCAGCAGTGAGTGGGGGGACAGTAATTCACCCCTCCACTTT; CDR3 protein: CASSEWGDSNSPLHF
J gene: TRBJ1-1; V gene: TRBV7-9; D gene: NA; clone size: NA; CDR3 DNA: TGTGCCAGCAGCTTATTCGGGGGCACGGCTGAAGCTTTCTTT; CDR3 protein: CASSLFGGTAEAFF
J gene: TRBJ2-2; V gene: TRBV18; D gene: NA; clone size: once; CDR3 DNA: TGTGCCAGCTCACGGGACCAGAACACCGGGGAGCTGTTTTTT; CDR3 protein: CASSRDQNTGELFF
J gene: TRBJ1-2; V gene: TRBV13; D gene: NA; clone size: NA; CDR3 DNA: TGTGCCAGCAGCAGCAGGGGACTCTTTTCGCTAACCTTC; CDR3 protein: CASSSRGLFSLTF
J gene: TRBJ1-1; V gene: TRBV10-3; D gene: TRBD1; clone size: NA; CDR3 DNA: TGTGCCATCAGTGAGCTACTAGGACAGGGACCCACTGAAGCTTTCTTT; CDR3 protein: CAISELLGQGPTEAFF
J gene: TRBJ2-7; V gene: TRBV23-1; D gene: NA; clone size: once; CDR3 DNA: TGCGCCAGAGGAGGGACAATGTACGAGCAGTACTTC; CDR3 protein: CARGGTMYEQYF
J gene: TRBJ2-7; V gene: TRBV4-1; D gene: NA; clone size: few; CDR3 DNA: TGCGCCAGCAGCCAAGATCCCGGGGGGCTCACCTACGAGCAGTACTTC; CDR3 protein: CASSQDPGGLTYEQYF
J gene: TRBJ1-5; V gene: TRBV19; D gene: TRBD1; clone size: NA; CDR3 DNA: TGTGCCAGTAGTCCCCTGACAGGGGGCAGGCAGCCCCAGCATTTT; CDR3 protein: CASSPLTGGRQPQHF
J gene: TRBJ1-2; V gene: TRBV5-1; D gene: TRBD1; clone size: NA; CDR3 DNA: TGCGCCAGCAGCTTGGGAAGGGACAGGGGACTCTATGGCTACACCTTC; CDR3 protein: CASSLGRDRGLYGYTF
J gene: TRBJ1-2; V gene: TRBV14; D gene: TRBD1; clone size: NA; CDR3 DNA: TGTGCCAGCAGCCAATTCACAGGGGACTCCTATGGCTACACCTTC; CDR3 protein: CASSQFTGDSYGYTF
J gene: TRBJ1-1; V gene: TRBV7-8; D gene: NA; clone size: NA; CDR3 DNA: TGTGCCAGCAGCTTAGATCGGGGCAGCTCTGAAGCTTTCTTT; CDR3 protein: CASSLDRGSSEAFF
J gene: TRBJ1-2; V gene: TRBV5-6; D gene: TRBD1; clone size: NA; CDR3 DNA: TGTGCCAGCAGCATAACAGGGGCTGATGGCTACACCTTC; CDR3 protein: CASSITGADGYTF
J gene: TRBJ2-3; V gene: TRBV11-2; D gene: TRBD2; clone size: NA; CDR3 DNA: TGTGCCAGCAGCTTAAGCGGGAGAAGCACAGATACGCAGTATTTT; CDR3 protein: CASSLSGRSTDTQYF
J gene: TRBJ1-1; V gene: TRBV11-2; D gene: NA; clone size: once; CDR3 DNA: TGTGCCAGCAGCCCAAGGGCCACGGAAAACACTGAAGCTTTCTTT; CDR3 protein: CASSPRATENTEAFF
J gene: TRBJ2-7; V gene: TRBV2; D gene: NA; clone size: few; CDR3 DNA: TGTGCCAGCAGTGGGGACAAGAGCTACGAGCAGTACTTC; CDR3 protein: CASSGDKSYEQYF
J gene: TRBJ2-3; V gene: TRBV7-2; D gene: TRBD2; clone size: NA; CDR3 DNA: TGTGCCAGCAGCTCCCCCGGGACTAGCGGGTCTGCTAGCACAGATACGCAGTATTTT; CDR3 protein: CASSSPGTSGSASTDTQYF
J gene: TRBJ1-4; V gene: TRBV5-6; D gene: NA; clone size: once; CDR3 DNA: TGTGCCAGCAGCTTGATCGCAACTAATGAAAAACTGTTTTTT; CDR3 protein: CASSLIATNEKLFF
J gene: TRBJ1-2; V gene: TRBV29-1; D gene: NA; clone size: NA; CDR3 DNA: TGCAGCGTCTCCGTCCCGCCAGACAGTCGGAGCTACTTC; CDR3 protein: CSVSVPPDSRSYF
J gene: TRBJ1-4; V gene: TRBV7-9; D gene: NA; clone size: NA; CDR3 DNA: TGTGCCAGCAGCTTAGCGCTCGGGACCGGGAATGAAAAACTGTTTTTT; CDR3 protein: CASSLALGTGNEKLFF
J gene: TRBJ1-1; V gene: TRBV7-2; D gene: NA; clone size: NA; CDR3 DNA: TGTGCCAGCAGCTGGAGCGGGAACACTGAAGCTTTCTTT; CDR3 protein: CASSWSGNTEAFF
J gene: TRBJ2-6; V gene: TRBV13; D gene: TRBD1; clone size: NA; CDR3 DNA: TGTGCCAGCAGCTCCGACAGGGATGGGGCCAACGTCCTGACTTTC; CDR3 protein: CASSSDRDGANVLTF
J gene: TRBJ2-7; V gene: TRBV15; D gene: TRBD1; clone size: NA; CDR3 DNA: TGTGCCACCAGCAGGACTTTTGGGGGGCAGGGGGCGGCCGGAGGTCACGAGCAGTACTTC; CDR3 protein: CATSRTFGGQGAAGGHEQYF
J gene: TRBJ2-7; V gene: TRBV11-2; D gene: TRBD1; clone size: NA; CDR3 DNA: TGTGCCAGCAGCTTAGGAATGGACAGGGTAGGAGAGCAGTACTTC; CDR3 protein: CASSLGMDRVGEQYF
J gene: TRBJ2-5; V gene: TRBV29-1; D gene: NA; clone size: NA; CDR3 DNA: TGCAGCGTTGAAATGGGGGCCGCGGAGACCCAGTACTTC; CDR3 protein: CSVEMGAAETQYF
J gene: TRBJ1-2; V gene: TRBV5-1; D gene: NA; clone size: once; CDR3 DNA: TGCGCCAGCAGCTCGTCGTCCTACAGGGATGAGGATGGCTACACCTTC; CDR3 protein: CASSSSSYRDEDGYTF
J gene: TRBJ2-3; V gene: TRBV5-1; D gene: NA; clone size: NA; CDR3 DNA: TGCGCCAGCAGCTTGGAAGGGATTTCCGTTACGCAGTATTTT; CDR3 protein: CASSLEGISVTQYF
J gene: TRBJ1-2; V gene: TRBV7-9; D gene: NA; clone size: few; CDR3 DNA: TGTGCCAGCGGACGAGATAACTATGGCTACACCTTC; CDR3 protein: CASGRDNYGYTF
J gene: TRBJ2-7; V gene: TRBV6-6; D gene: NA; clone size: NA; CDR3 DNA: TGTGCCAGCAGTTATGAGGTGCACGAGCAGTACTTC; CDR3 protein: CASSYEVHEQYF
J gene: TRBJ1-5; V gene: TRBV2; D gene: NA; clone size: NA; CDR3 DNA: TGTGCCAGCAGTGAAGCGCAAAGGGTCCCTCAGCCCCAGCATTTT; CDR3 protein: CASSEAQRVPQPQHF
J gene: TRBJ2-6; V gene: TRBV7-9; D gene: NA; clone size: NA; CDR3 DNA: TGTGCCAGTCTTACAGTGAATGGGGCCAACGTCCTGACTTTC; CDR3 protein: CASLTVNGANVLTF
J gene: TRBJ1-4; V gene: TRBV6-5; D gene: NA; clone size: NA; CDR3 DNA: TGTGCCAGCAGAGCACCCGGGACGAGAGAAGAAAAACTGTTTTTT; CDR3 protein: CASRAPGTREEKLFF
J gene: TRBJ1-2; V gene: TRBV29-1; D gene: NA; clone size: once; CDR3 DNA: TGCAGCGTTGAGACACATAAGTATTCTAACTATGGCTACACCTTC; CDR3 protein: CSVETHKYSNYGYTF
J gene: TRBJ2-7; V gene: TRBV18; D gene: NA; clone size: NA; CDR3 DNA: TGTGCCAGCTCACCTGGTGGAAGCTCCTACGAGCAGTACTTC; CDR3 protein: CASSPGGSSYEQYF
J gene: TRBJ2-2; V gene: TRBV15; D gene: NA; clone size: NA; CDR3 DNA: TGTGCCACCAGCAGAGGCCGGACAGAAAACACCGGGGAGCTGTTTTTT; CDR3 protein: CATSRGRTENTGELFF